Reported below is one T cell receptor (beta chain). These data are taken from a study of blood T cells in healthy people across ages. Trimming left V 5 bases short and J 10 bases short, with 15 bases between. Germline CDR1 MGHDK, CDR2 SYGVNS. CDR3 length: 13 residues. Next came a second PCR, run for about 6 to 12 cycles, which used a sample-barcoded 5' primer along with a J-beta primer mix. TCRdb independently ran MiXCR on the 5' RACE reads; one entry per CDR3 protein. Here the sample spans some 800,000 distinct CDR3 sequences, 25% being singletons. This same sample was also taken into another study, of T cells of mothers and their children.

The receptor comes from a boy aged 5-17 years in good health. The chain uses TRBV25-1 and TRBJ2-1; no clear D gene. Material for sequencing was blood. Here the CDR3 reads CASSRGPPGEQFF. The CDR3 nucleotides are TGTGCCAGCAGTCGAGGACCCCCCGGCGAGCAGTTCTTC.